These T cell receptor beta chains were read from a single sample in a study of CD8 T cells in ankylosing spondylitis. One entry per CDR3 protein results from TCRdb running MiXCR on the 5' RACE reads. The data hold 130,000 or so distinct CDR3 sequences, with about 6.5% observed a single time. The sample taken for sequencing was blood, either unsorted or a sorted T cell fraction (not recorded which). Receptors originate from a male donor with ankylosing spondylitis or in good health (not recorded which). Both conserved end residues are part of each CDR3. A D gene is named only where the DNA matches it firmly. Clone size is given for some rows only: seen once, a few or many times, or a class if the clone is expanded.

clone_size: many; v_call: TRBV20-1; j_call: TRBJ2-1; d_call: TRBD2; cdr3_aa: CSAKGLAGLSPYNEQFF; cdr3_nt: TGCAGTGCTAAGGGACTAGCGGGACTCTCCCCCTACAATGAGCAGTTCTTC
clone_size: many; v_call: TRBV5-1; j_call: TRBJ1-6; d_call: NA; cdr3_aa: CASSPGATTDNSPLHF; cdr3_nt: TGCGCCAGCAGCCCAGGGGCGACGACGGATAATTCACCCCTCCACTTT
clone_size: many; v_call: TRBV15; j_call: TRBJ2-5; d_call: NA; cdr3_aa: CATTSQNEETQYF; cdr3_nt: TGTGCCACCACATCCCAGAATGAAGAGACCCAGTACTTC
clone_size: many; v_call: TRBV20-1; j_call: TRBJ2-7; d_call: TRBD2; cdr3_aa: CSARADGLVHEQYF; cdr3_nt: TGCAGTGCTAGGGCCGACGGACTAGTCCACGAGCAGTACTTC
clone_size: many; v_call: TRBV7-2; j_call: TRBJ2-3; d_call: TRBD1; cdr3_aa: CASSLRGVGGHTDTQYF; cdr3_nt: TGTGCCAGCAGCCTTCGAGGTGTAGGGGGCCACACAGATACGCAGTATTTT
clone_size: many; v_call: TRBV3-1; j_call: TRBJ1-4; d_call: NA; cdr3_aa: CASSQDPQGYEKLFF; cdr3_nt: TGTGCCAGCAGCCAAGATCCCCAGGGTTATGAAAAACTGTTTTTT
clone_size: NA; v_call: TRBV13; j_call: TRBJ2-7; d_call: TRBD2; cdr3_aa: CAISLPGLAGGESYEQYF; cdr3_nt: TGTGCCATCAGCCTCCCGGGACTAGCGGGGGGGGAATCCTACGAGCAGTACTTC
clone_size: many; v_call: TRBV5-1; j_call: TRBJ2-7; d_call: NA; cdr3_aa: CASSLGINRVSYEQYF; cdr3_nt: TGCGCCAGCAGCTTGGGTATAAACCGGGTCTCCTACGAGCAGTACTTC
clone_size: many; v_call: TRBV29-1; j_call: TRBJ2-5; d_call: TRBD1; cdr3_aa: CSVEEGTGGQETQYF; cdr3_nt: TGCAGCGTTGAAGAGGGGACAGGGGGACAAGAGACCCAGTACTTC
clone_size: many; v_call: TRBV15; j_call: TRBJ2-7; d_call: NA; cdr3_aa: CATSRDLAWEYEQYF; cdr3_nt: TGTGCCACCAGCAGAGATCTCGCTTGGGAGTACGAGCAGTACTTC
clone_size: many; v_call: TRBV6-5; j_call: TRBJ1-6; d_call: NA; cdr3_aa: CASSYSMAKASPLHF; cdr3_nt: TGTGCCAGCAGTTACTCCATGGCGAAGGCTTCACCCCTCCACTTT
clone_size: many; v_call: TRBV4-1; j_call: TRBJ2-3; d_call: NA; cdr3_aa: CASSPPGKTDTQYF; cdr3_nt: TGCGCCAGCAGCCCTCCAGGGAAAACAGATACGCAGTATTTT
clone_size: many; v_call: TRBV5-1; j_call: TRBJ2-7; d_call: NA; cdr3_aa: CASASGSNSYEQYF; cdr3_nt: TGCGCCAGCGCTTCAGGTTCCAACTCCTACGAGCAGTACTTC
clone_size: many; v_call: TRBV20-1; j_call: TRBJ2-1; d_call: TRBD2; cdr3_aa: CSAPDRQGSSGRNYNEQFF; cdr3_nt: TGCAGTGCCCCAGATCGACAGGGCTCTAGCGGGAGGAACTACAATGAGCAGTTCTTC
clone_size: many; v_call: TRBV10-2; j_call: TRBJ1-4; d_call: NA; cdr3_aa: CASSGGANEKLFF; cdr3_nt: TGCGCCAGCTCGGGCGGAGCTAATGAAAAACTGTTTTTT
clone_size: many; v_call: TRBV6-1; j_call: TRBJ1-1; d_call: NA; cdr3_aa: CASSPVNWDTEAFF; cdr3_nt: TGTGCCAGCAGTCCAGTGAATTGGGACACTGAAGCTTTCTTT
clone_size: NA; v_call: TRBV2; j_call: TRBJ1-1; d_call: NA; cdr3_aa: CASREQRRATEAFF; cdr3_nt: TGTGCCAGCAGAGAACAGAGGAGGGCCACTGAAGCTTTCTTT
clone_size: many; v_call: TRBV7-3; j_call: TRBJ2-1; d_call: NA; cdr3_aa: CASSLSSGRGNEQFF; cdr3_nt: TGTGCCAGCAGCCTGAGTAGCGGCCGGGGCAATGAGCAGTTCTTC
clone_size: many; v_call: TRBV5-1; j_call: TRBJ2-3; d_call: TRBD2; cdr3_aa: CASSLRAGVAGFADTQYF; cdr3_nt: TGCGCCAGCAGCTTGAGAGCGGGAGTGGCAGGTTTTGCAGATACGCAGTATTTT
clone_size: many; v_call: TRBV7-2; j_call: TRBJ2-5; d_call: TRBD2; cdr3_aa: CASSARLARETQYF; cdr3_nt: TGTGCCAGCAGCGCAAGACTAGCGAGGGAGACCCAGTACTTC
clone_size: NA; v_call: TRBV20-1; j_call: TRBJ2-3; d_call: TRBD2; cdr3_aa: CSARPPSGGTDTQYF; cdr3_nt: TGCAGTGCCCGCCCCCCTAGCGGGGGCACAGATACGCAGTATTTT
clone_size: many; v_call: TRBV7-2; j_call: TRBJ2-1; d_call: NA; cdr3_aa: CASSRPGSYNEQFF; cdr3_nt: TGTGCCAGCAGCCGCCCCGGCTCCTACAATGAGCAGTTCTTC
clone_size: many; v_call: TRBV5-1; j_call: TRBJ1-5; d_call: TRBD1; cdr3_aa: CASSLGQSNQPQHF; cdr3_nt: TGCGCCAGCAGCCTGGGACAGAGCAATCAGCCCCAGCATTTT
clone_size: many; v_call: TRBV5-1; j_call: TRBJ2-3; d_call: NA; cdr3_aa: CASCRAEGTDTQYF; cdr3_nt: TGCGCCAGTTGCAGGGCAGAGGGGACAGATACGCAGTATTTT
clone_size: few; v_call: TRBV30; j_call: TRBJ1-5; d_call: TRBD1; cdr3_aa: CAWSVQGGMSNQPQHF; cdr3_nt: TGTGCCTGGAGTGTTCAGGGGGGAATGAGCAATCAGCCCCAGCATTTT
clone_size: many; v_call: TRBV7-9; j_call: TRBJ1-2; d_call: NA; cdr3_aa: CASSSQDTWRGYTF; cdr3_nt: TGTGCCAGCAGCTCCCAGGACACGTGGAGAGGCTACACCTTC
clone_size: NA; v_call: TRBV15; j_call: TRBJ2-7; d_call: NA; cdr3_aa: CATSRDSWKNEQYF; cdr3_nt: TGTGCCACCAGCAGAGATTCTTGGAAGAACGAGCAGTACTTC